One and the same sample provided the 8 T cell receptor beta chains below, sequenced in a study of T cell responses to AZD1222 COVID-19 vaccine. The protocol was immunoSEQ multiplex PCR, while the TCRdb copy is restricted to in-frame clones and leaves out a portion. The sample contains more than 85,000 clones, 80% to 90% of which appear only once. Source: peripheral blood, taken on day 0 of AZD1222 vaccination. The receptors come from an adult in good health.

This chain uses TRBV4-3 with TRBJ2-2, with 7 bases aligning to TRBD1. CDR3 length: 15 amino acids. Germline values: CDR1 LGHNA, CDR2 YSLEER. The trim removed 8 bases at V and 1 base at J, leaving 7 bases unmatched. CDR3 residues: CASRQGQLNTGELFF. The CDR3 bases are TGCGCCAGCCGGCAGGGACAGCTGAACACCGGGGAGCTGTTTTTT.

The chain recombines TRBV7-9 with TRBJ1-2; tentative D call: TRBD1 (5 bases). The germline V and J ends were trimmed by 5 bases and 3 bases, with 16 bases remaining between them. There are 15 residues in the CDR3. Germline V CDR1 and CDR2: SEHNR, FQNEAQ (reference sequence). CDR3 amino acids: CASSPPSWDYYGYTF. The CDR3 region has the DNA TGTGCCAGCAGCCCCCCCTCGTGGGACTACTATGGCTACACCTTC.

V usage is TRBV28 and J usage is TRBJ2-7; possibly TRBD2 for D (5 bases). The germline V gene encodes CDR1 MDHEN and CDR2 SYDVKM. The CDR3 consists of 15 residues. The V end was cut by 5 bases, the J end by 3 bases, with 17 bases between. The CDR3 loop is CASSQSGLSYYEQYF. Written as DNA, the CDR3 is TGTGCCAGCAGTCAGTCTGGACTCTCTTACTACGAGCAGTACTTC.

The rearrangement joins TRBV18 to TRBJ2-2; 9 bases match TRBD2. CDR3 length equals 16 residues. Per the germline V gene, CDR1 is KGHSH and CDR2 is LQKENI. Germline trimming cut 2 bases from V and 4 bases from J; bases unmatched to any gene: 5. CDR3 region: CASSPFAGGPTGELFF. CDR3 bases: TGTGCCAGCTCACCATTTGCGGGAGGGCCCACCGGGGAGCTGTTTTTT.

The chain joins TRBV18 to TRBJ2-7; the D is unclear. Germline V gives CDR1 KGHSH, CDR2 LQKENI. This CDR3 comprises 14 residues. Deletions cut 0 bases from V and 1 base from J, with 7 bases between. The CDR3 nucleotides read TGTGCCAGCTCACCACCCGGAAAATCCTACGAGCAGTACTTC. This gives the protein CASSPPGKSYEQYF. Together with reference TRBV18 and TRBJ2-7, the CDR3 gives the full variable domain: NAGVMQNPRHLVRRRGQEARLRCSPMKGHSHVYWYRQLPEEGLKFMVYLQKENIIDESGMPKERFSAEFPKEGPSILRIQQVVRGDSAAYFCASSPPGKSYEQYFGPGTRLTVT.

V gene TRBV11-2 combines with J gene TRBJ1-1; D is undetermined. The CDR3 contains 16 residues. Trimming removed 3 bases from V and 3 bases from J, with 17 bases in between. Germline loops: CDR1 SGHAT, CDR2 FQNNGV. The CDR3 protein is CASSFGKGGSDTEAFF. The CDR3 DNA reads as TGTGCCAGCAGCTTTGGAAAGGGCGGTTCAGACACTGAAGCTTTCTTT.

This clone was seen more than once but under ten times. The rearrangement joins TRBV4-2 to TRBJ2-3, with D hard to call. The CDR3 has 14 residues. V shed 6 bases and J shed 0 bases, with 10 bases lying between them. Germline V CDR1 and CDR2: LGHNA, YNFKEQ. CDR3 region: CASRQDTSTDTQYF. In nucleotides, the CDR3 is TGTGCCAGCAGGCAGGATACTAGCACAGATACGCAGTATTTT.

This chain uses TRBV19 with TRBJ2-7; the match to TRBD2 covers 8 bases. The V and J ends lost 5 bases and 4 bases, in that order; junction bases with no gene match: 16. Germline assignment: CDR1 LNHDA and CDR2 SQIVND (reference sequence). The CDR3 totals 17 residues. CDR3 region: CASSLRGAGGRGYEQYF. For the CDR3, the DNA is TGTGCCAGTAGTCTGCGGGGGGCTGGCGGGAGAGGTTACGAGCAGTACTTC.